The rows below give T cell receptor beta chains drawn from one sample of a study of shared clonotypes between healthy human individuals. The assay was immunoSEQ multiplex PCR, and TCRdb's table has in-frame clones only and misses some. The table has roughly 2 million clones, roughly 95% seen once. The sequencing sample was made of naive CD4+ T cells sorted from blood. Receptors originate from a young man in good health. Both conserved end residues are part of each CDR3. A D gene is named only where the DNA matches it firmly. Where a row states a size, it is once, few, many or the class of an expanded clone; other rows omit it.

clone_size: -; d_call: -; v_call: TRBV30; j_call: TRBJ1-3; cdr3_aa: CAWSVGSFGNTIYF; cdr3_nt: TGTGCCTGGAGTGTAGGCAGCTTTGGAAACACCATATATTTT
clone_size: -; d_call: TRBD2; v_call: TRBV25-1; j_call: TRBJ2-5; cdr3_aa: CASSQGVTSGLEETQYF; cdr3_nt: TGTGCCAGCAGCCAAGGGGTGACTAGCGGTTTGGAAGAGACCCAGTACTTC
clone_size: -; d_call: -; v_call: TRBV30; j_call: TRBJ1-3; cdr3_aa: CASGAGSSGNTIYF; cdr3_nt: TGTGCCTCGGGAGCAGGAAGTTCCGGAAACACCATATATTTT
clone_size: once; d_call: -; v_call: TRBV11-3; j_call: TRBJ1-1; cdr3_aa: CASSLRGGSGTEAFF; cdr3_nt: TGTGCCAGCAGCTTACGCGGGGGAAGTGGCACTGAAGCTTTCTTT
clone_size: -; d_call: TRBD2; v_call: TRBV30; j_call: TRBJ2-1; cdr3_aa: CAWSVGGGTSEQFF; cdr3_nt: TGTGCCTGGAGTGTGGGCGGGGGGACAAGTGAGCAGTTCTTC
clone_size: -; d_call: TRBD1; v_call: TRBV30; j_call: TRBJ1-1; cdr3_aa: CAWTYGTGGTEAFF; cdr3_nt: TGTGCCTGGACTTACGGGACAGGGGGGACTGAAGCTTTCTTT
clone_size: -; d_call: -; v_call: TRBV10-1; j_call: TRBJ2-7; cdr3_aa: CASSEITYEQYF; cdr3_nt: TGCGCCAGCAGTGAGATAACCTACGAGCAGTACTTC
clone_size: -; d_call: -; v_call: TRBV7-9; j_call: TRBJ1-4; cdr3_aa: CASSLGIDSNEKLFF; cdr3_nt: TGTGCCAGCAGCTTAGGGATTGACAGTAATGAAAAACTGTTTTTT
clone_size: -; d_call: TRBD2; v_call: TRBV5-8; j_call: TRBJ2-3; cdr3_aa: CASSLDVAGGLTDTQYF; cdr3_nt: TGTGCCAGCAGCTTGGATGTAGCGGGGGGACTCACAGATACGCAGTATTTT
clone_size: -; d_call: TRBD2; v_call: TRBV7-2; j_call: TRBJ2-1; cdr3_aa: CASGTSGGSYNEQFF; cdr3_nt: TGTGCCAGCGGGACTAGCGGGGGCTCCTACAATGAGCAGTTCTTC
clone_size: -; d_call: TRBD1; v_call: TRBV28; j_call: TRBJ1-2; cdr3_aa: CASSYGDREVGYTF; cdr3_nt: TGTGCCAGCAGTTATGGAGACAGGGAGGTTGGCTACACCTTC
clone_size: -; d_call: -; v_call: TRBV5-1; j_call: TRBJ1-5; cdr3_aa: CASSFNGDTQPQHF; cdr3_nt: TGCGCCAGCAGCTTCAACGGGGATACTCAGCCCCAGCATTTT
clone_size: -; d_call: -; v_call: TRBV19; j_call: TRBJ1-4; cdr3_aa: CATQEGFNEKLFF; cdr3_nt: TGTGCCACCCAGGAGGGATTTAATGAAAAACTGTTTTTT
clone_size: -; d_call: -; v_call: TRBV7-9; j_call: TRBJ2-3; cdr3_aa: CASSLAPGTDTQYF; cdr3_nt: TGTGCCAGCAGCTTAGCTCCAGGCACAGATACGCAGTATTTT
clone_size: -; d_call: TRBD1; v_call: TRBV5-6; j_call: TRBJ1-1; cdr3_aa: CASSQDRGARNTEAFF; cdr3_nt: TGTGCCAGCAGTCAGGACAGGGGCGCCCGGAACACTGAAGCTTTCTTT
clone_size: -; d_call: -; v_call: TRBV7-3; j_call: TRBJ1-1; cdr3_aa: CASSLRPGLNTEAFF; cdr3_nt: TGTGCCAGCAGCTTAAGGCCCGGACTGAACACTGAAGCTTTCTTT
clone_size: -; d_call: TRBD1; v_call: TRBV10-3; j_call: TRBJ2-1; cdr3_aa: CAISGDRDLQFF; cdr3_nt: TGTGCCATCAGTGGTGACAGGGACCTACAGTTCTTC
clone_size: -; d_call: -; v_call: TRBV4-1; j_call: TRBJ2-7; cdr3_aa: CASSQVRLDWAYEQYF; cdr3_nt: TGCGCCAGCAGCCAAGTCCGGCTCGACTGGGCCTACGAGCAGTACTTC
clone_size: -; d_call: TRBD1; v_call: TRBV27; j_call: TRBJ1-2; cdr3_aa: CASSWDSNYGYTF; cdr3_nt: TGTGCCAGCAGTTGGGACAGTAACTATGGCTACACCTTC
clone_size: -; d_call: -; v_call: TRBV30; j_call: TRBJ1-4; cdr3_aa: CAWSAGHNEKLFF; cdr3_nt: TGTGCCTGGAGTGCGGGGCATAATGAAAAACTGTTTTTT
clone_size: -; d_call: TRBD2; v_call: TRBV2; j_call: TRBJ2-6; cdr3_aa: CASGREEKISGANVLTF; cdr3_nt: TGTGCCAGTGGCCGGGAGGAAAAAATCTCTGGGGCCAACGTCCTGACTTTC
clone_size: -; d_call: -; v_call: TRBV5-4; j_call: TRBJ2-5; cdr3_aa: CASSLLLETQYF; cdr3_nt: TGTGCCAGCAGCTTGCTACTAGAGACCCAGTACTTC
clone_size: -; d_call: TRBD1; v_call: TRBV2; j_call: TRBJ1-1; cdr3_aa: CASISQGGLGVAFF; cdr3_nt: TGTGCCAGCATCTCGCAGGGGGGGTTGGGTGTAGCTTTCTTT
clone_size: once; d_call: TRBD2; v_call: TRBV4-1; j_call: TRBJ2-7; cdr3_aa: CASSQPLAANYEQYF; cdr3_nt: TGCGCCAGCAGCCAACCGCTAGCGGCGAACTACGAGCAGTACTTC
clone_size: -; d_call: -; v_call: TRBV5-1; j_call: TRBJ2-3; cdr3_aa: CASSLVVRDTDTQYF; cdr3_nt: TGCGCCAGCAGCTTGGTAGTACGGGACACAGATACGCAGTATTTT
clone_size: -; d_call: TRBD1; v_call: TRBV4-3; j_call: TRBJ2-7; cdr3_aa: CASSQGVTGAYEQYF; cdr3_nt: TGCGCCAGCAGCCAAGGGGTAACAGGGGCCTACGAGCAGTACTTC
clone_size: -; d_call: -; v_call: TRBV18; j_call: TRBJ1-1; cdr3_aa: CASSPGGNMNTEAFF; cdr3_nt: TGTGCCAGCTCACCAGGGGGCAACATGAACACTGAAGCTTTCTTT
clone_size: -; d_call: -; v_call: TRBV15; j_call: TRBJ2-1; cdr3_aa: CATSRDLTVVEQFF; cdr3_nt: TGTGCCACCAGCAGAGATCTGACTGTGGTTGAGCAGTTCTTC
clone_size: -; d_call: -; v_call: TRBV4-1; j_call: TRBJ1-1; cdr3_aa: CASSQGILNTEAFF; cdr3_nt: TGCGCCAGCAGCCAAGGCATATTGAACACTGAAGCTTTCTTT
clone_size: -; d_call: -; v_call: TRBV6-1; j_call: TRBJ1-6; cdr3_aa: CASSDTPSSPLHF; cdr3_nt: TGTGCCAGCAGTGATACCCCAAGTTCACCCCTCCACTTT
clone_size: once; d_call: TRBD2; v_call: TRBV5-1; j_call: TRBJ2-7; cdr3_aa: CASSPPGLAGVYEQYF; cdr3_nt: TGCGCCAGCAGCCCTCCGGGACTAGCGGGGGTCTACGAGCAGTACTTC
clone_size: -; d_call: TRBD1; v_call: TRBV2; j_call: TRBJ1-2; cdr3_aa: CASRFTGDGGYTF; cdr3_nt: TGTGCCAGCAGGTTTACAGGGGATGGGGGCTACACCTTC
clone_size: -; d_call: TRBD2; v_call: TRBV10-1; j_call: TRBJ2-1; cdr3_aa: CASRPSGSSEQFF; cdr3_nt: TGCGCCAGCAGGCCTAGCGGGAGTTCTGAGCAGTTCTTC
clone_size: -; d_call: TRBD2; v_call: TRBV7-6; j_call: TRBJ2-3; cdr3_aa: CASKSGVFTDTQYF; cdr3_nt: TGTGCCAGCAAGAGCGGGGTGTTCACAGATACGCAGTATTTT
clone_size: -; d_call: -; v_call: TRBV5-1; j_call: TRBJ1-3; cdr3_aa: CASSLEGLKGGNTIYF; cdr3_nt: TGCGCCAGCAGCTTGGAGGGACTCAAGGGGGGAAACACCATATATTTT
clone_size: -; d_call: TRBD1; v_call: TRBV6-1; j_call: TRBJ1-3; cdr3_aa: CASTADRGRGNTIYF; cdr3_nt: TGTGCCAGCACCGCGGACAGGGGGAGAGGAAACACCATATATTTT
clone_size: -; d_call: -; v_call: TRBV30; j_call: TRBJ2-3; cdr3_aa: CAWSSQGFGTDTQYF; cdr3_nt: TGTGCCTGGAGTTCACAGGGCTTTGGCACAGATACGCAGTATTTT